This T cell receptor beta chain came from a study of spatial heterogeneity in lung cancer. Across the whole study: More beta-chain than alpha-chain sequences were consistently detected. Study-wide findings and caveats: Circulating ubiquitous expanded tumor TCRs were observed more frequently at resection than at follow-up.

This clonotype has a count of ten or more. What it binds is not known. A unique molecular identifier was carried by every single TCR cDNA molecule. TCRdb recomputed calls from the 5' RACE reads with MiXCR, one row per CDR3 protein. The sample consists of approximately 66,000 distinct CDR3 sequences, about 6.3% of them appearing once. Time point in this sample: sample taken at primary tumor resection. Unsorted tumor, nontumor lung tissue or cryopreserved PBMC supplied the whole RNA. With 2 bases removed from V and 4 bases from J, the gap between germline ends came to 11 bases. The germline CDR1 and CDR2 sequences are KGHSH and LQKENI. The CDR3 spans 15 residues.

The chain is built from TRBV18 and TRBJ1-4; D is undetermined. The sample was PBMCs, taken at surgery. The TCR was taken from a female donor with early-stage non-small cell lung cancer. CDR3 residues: CASSPYWTGNEKLFF. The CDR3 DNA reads TGTGCCAGCTCACCATACTGGACGGGTAATGAAAAACTGTTTTTT.